This T cell receptor (beta chain) appears in the sequencing data of a study of blood T cell repertoires in COVID-19. Study background: The study drew acute and convalescent COVID-19 samples from the United States, Italy and Spain. T cells, B-cell-depleted T cells, or PBMCs supplied cDNA or gDNA.

V dropped 2 bases and J dropped 7 bases, with 5 bases sitting between them. The CDR3 has 11 residues. Looked up from germline, CDR1 is LGHDT and CDR2 is YNNKEL (reference sequence). In the study's own analysis: Counts of nucleated cells, estimated from reference gene primer amplification, were obtained. Some clones are missing from TCRdb's copy, which holds only in-frame ones; the method was immunoSEQ multiplex PCR. V, J and clone size were drawn from that table, and D and trimming were deduced from the DNA. The sample includes 150,000 or so clones, about 90% seen only once; the top ten take 0.45% to 0.65%.

The source is a man between 50 and 59 years old with acute or convalescent COVID-19. The chain combines TRBV3-1 (or the pseudogene TRBV3-2) with TRBJ1-1, with D unresolved. Material: peripheral blood. The DNA for the CDR3 is TGTGCCAGCAGCCAATCCAGTGAAGCTTTCTTT. It is translated as CASSQSSEAFF.